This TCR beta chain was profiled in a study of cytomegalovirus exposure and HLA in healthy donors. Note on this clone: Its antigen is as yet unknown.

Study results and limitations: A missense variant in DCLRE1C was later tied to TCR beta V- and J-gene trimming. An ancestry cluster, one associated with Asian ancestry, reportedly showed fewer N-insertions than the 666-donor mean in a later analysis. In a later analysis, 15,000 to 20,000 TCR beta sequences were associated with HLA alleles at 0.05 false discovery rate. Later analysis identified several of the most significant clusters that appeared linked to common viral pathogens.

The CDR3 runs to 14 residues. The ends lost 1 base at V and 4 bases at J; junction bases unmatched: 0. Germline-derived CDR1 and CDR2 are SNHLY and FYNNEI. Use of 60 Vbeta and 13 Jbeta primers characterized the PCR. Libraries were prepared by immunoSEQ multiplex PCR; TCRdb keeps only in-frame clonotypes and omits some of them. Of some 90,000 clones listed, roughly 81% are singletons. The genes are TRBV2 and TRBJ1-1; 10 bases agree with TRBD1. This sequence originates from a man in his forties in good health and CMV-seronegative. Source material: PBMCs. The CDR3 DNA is TGTGCCAGCAGTGAAGGGACAGGGGGCACTGAAGCTTTCTTT. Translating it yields CASSEGTGGTEAFF.